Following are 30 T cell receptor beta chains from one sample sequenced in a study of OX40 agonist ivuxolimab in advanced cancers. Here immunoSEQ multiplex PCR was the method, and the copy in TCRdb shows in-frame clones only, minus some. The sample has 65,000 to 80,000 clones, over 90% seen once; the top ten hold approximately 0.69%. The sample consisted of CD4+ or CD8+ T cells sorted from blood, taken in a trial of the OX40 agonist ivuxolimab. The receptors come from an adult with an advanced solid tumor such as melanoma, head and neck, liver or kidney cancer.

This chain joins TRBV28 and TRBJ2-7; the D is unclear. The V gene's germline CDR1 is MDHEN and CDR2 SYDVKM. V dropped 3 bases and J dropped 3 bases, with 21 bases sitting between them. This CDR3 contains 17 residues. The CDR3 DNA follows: TGTGCCAGCAGTTTGGGAAACCGCCATCTTGACGTCTACGAGCAGTACTTC. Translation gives CASSLGNRHLDVYEQYF.

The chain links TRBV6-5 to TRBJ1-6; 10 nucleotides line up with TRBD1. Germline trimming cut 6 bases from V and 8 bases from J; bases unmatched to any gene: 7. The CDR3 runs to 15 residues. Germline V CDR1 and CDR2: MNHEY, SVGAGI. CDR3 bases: TGTGCCAGCAGACCCGGACAGGGGGAGTATTCACCCCTCCACTTT. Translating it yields CASRPGQGEYSPLHF.

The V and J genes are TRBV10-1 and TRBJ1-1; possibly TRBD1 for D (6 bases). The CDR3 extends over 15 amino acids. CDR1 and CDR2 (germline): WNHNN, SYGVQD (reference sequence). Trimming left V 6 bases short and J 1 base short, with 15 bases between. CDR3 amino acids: CASSPRGNGNTEAFF. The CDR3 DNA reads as TGCGCCAGCAGCCCCAGGGGTAACGGGAACACTGAAGCTTTCTTT.

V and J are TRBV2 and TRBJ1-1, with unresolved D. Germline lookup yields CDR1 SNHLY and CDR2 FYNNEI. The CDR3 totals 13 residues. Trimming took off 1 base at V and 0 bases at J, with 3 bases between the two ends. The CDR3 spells CASSEGMNTEAFF. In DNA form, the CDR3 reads TGTGCCAGCAGTGAAGGGATGAACACTGAAGCTTTCTTT.

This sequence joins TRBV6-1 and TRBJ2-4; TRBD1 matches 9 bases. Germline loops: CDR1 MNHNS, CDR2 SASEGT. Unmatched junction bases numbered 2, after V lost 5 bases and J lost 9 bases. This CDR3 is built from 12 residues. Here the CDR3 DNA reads TGTGCCAGCAGTTGGACAGGGGCCATTCAGTACTTC. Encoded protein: CASSWTGAIQYF.

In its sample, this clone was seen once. The CDR3 protein is CASSPDRTSPLHF. CDR3 sequence (DNA): TGTGCCAGCTCACCAGACAGAACTTCACCCCTCCACTTT. The V call is TRBV18, the J call TRBJ1-6; D might be TRBD1 (5 bases). From germline, CDR1 is KGHSH and CDR2 LQKENI. This CDR3 region has 13 residues. The V gene lost 2 bases and the J gene lost 9 bases, with 8 bases spanning the gap.

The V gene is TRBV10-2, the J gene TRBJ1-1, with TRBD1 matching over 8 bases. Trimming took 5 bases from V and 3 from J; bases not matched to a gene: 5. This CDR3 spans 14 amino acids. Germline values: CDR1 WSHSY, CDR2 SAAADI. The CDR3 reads CASSPDRVHTEAFF. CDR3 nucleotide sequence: TGCGCCAGCAGTCCGGACAGGGTGCACACTGAAGCTTTCTTT.

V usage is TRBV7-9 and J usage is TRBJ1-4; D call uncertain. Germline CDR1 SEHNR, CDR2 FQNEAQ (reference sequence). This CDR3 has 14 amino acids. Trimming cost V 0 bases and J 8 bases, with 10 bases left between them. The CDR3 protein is CASSLAGFGEKLFF. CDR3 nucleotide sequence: TGTGCCAGCAGCTTAGCGGGGTTTGGGGAAAAACTGTTTTTT. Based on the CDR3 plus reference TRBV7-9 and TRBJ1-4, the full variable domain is DTGVSQNPRHKITKRGQNVTFRCDPISEHNRLYWYRQTLGQGPEFLTYFQNEAQLEKSRLLSDRFSAERPKGSFSTLEIQRTEQGDSAMYLCASSLAGFGEKLFFGSGTQLSVL.

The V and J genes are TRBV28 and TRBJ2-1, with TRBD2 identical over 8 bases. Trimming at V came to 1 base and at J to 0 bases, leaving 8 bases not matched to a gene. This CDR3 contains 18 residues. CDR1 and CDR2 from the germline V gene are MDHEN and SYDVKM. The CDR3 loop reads CASSLFSGNPSSYNEQFF. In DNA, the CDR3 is TGTGCCAGCAGTTTATTTAGCGGGAACCCCAGCTCCTACAATGAGCAGTTCTTC.

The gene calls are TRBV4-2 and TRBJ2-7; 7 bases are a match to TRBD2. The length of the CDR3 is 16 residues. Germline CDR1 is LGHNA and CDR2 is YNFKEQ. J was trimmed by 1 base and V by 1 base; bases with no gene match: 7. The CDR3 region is CASSQAEGAGSYEQYF. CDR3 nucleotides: TGTGCCAGCAGCCAAGCGGAAGGAGCGGGGTCCTACGAGCAGTACTTC.

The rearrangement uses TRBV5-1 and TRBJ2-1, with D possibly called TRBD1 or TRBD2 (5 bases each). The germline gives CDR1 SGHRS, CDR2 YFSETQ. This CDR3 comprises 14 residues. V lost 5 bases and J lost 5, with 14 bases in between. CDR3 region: CASRPGTDHNEQFF. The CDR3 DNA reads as TGCGCCAGCAGACCTGGGACGGATCACAATGAGCAGTTCTTC. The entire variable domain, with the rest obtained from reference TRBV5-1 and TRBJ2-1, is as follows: KAGVTQTPRYLIKTRGQQVTLSCSPISGHRSVSWYQQTPGQGLQFLFEYFSETQRNKGNFPGRFSGRQFSNSRSEMNVSTLELGDSALYLCASRPGTDHNEQFFGPGTRLTVL.

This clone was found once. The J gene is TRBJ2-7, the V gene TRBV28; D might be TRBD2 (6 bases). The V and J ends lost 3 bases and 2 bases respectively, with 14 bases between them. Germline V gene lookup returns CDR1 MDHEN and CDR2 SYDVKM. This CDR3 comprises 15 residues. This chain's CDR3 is CASSLREWGAYEQYF. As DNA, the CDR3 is TGTGCCAGCAGTTTGAGGGAGTGGGGGGCCTACGAGCAGTACTTC.

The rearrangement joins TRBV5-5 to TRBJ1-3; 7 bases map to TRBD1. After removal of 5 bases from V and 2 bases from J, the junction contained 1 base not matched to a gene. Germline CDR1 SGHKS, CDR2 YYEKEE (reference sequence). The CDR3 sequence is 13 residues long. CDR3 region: CASRGTAGNTIYF. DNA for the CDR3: TGTGCCAGCAGGGGGACAGCTGGAAACACCATATATTTT. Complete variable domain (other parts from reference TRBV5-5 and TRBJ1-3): DAGVTQSPTHLIKTRGQQVTLRCSPISGHKSVSWYQQVLGQGPQFIFQYYEKEERGRGNFPDRFSARQFPNYSSELNVNALLLGDSALYLCASRGTAGNTIYFGEGSWLTVV.

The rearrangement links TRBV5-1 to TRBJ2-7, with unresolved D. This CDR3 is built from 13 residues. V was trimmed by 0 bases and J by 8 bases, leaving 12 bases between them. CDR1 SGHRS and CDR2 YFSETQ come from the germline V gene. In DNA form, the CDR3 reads TGCGCCAGCAGCTTGGCCGTTGAGGTAAAGCAGTACTTC. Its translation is CASSLAVEVKQYF.

This chain's CDR3 is CASSTLGLAGEGEQFF. The CDR3 coding sequence is TGTGCCAGCAGTACGCTGGGACTAGCGGGAGAGGGGGAGCAGTTCTTC. The V and J genes are TRBV6-6 and TRBJ2-1; 14 bases agree with TRBD2. The CDR3 is 16 amino acids. Per germline, CDR1 MNHNY and CDR2 SVGAGI (reference sequence). V was clipped by 5 bases and J by 10 bases; unmatched bases: 10.

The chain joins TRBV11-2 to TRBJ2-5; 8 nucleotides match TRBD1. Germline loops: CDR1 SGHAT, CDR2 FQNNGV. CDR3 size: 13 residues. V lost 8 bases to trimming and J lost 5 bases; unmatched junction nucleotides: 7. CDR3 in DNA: TGTGCCAGCGGGTCGGGACAGGTTGAGACCCAGTACTTC. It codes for CASGSGQVETQYF.

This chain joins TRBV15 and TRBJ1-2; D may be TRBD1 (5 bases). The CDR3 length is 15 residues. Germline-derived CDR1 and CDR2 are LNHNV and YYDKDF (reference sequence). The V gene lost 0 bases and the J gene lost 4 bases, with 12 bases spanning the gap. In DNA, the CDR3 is TGTGCCACCAGCAGAGAGGGGGGAGGGTCCTATGGCTACACCTTC. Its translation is CATSREGGGSYGYTF.

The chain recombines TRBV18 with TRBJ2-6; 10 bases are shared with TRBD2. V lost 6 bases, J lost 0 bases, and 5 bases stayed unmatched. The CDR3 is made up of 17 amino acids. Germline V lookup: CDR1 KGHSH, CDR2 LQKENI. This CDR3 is CASSPVAGGSGANVLTF. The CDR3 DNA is TGTGCCAGCTCTCCCGTAGCGGGAGGCTCTGGGGCCAACGTCCTGACTTTC.

CDR3 in DNA: TGCGCCAGCAGCTTGGCGGGAGACACTGAAGCTTTCTTT. As protein: CASSLAGDTEAFF. This chain uses TRBV5-1 with TRBJ1-1; D not resolved. This CDR3 region has 13 residues. V lost 0 bases to trimming and J lost 3 bases, with 6 bases between them. In germline, CDR1 is SGHRS, CDR2 YFSETQ.

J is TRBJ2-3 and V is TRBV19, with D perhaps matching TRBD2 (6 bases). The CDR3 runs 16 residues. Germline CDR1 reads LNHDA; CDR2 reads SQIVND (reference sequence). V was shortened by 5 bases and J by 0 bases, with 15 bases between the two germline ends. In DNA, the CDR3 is TGTGCCAGTAGTCCGTATTTGGCGGGGAGCACAGATACGCAGTATTTT. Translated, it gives CASSPYLAGSTDTQYF.

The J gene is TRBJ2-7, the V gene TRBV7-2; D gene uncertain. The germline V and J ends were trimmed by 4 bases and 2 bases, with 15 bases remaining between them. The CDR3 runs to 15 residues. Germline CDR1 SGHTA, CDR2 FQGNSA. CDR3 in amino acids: CASSSGRARTYEQYF. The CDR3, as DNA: TGTGCCAGCAGCTCAGGAAGGGCTCGAACCTACGAGCAGTACTTC.

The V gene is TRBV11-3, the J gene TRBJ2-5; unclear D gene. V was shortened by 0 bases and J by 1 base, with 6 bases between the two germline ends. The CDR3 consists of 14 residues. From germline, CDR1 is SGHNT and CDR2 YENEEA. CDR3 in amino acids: CASSLDRLQETQYF. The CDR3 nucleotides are TGTGCCAGCAGCTTAGATCGACTCCAAGAGACCCAGTACTTC.

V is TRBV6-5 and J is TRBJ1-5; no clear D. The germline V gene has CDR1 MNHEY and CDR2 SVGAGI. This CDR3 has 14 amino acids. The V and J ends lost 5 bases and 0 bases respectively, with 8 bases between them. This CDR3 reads CASSEGSSNQPQHF. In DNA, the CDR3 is TGTGCCAGCAGTGAGGGATCTAGCAATCAGCCCCAGCATTTT.

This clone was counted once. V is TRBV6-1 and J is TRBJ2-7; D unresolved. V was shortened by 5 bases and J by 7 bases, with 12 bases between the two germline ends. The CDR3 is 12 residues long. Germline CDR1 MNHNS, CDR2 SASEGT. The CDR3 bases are TGTGCCAGCAGTTTCGGTCGGGCTGAGCAGTACTTC. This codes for CASSFGRAEQYF.

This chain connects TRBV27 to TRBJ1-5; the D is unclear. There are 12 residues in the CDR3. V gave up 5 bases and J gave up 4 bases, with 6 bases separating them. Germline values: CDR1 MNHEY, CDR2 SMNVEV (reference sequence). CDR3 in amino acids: CASSVVNQPQHF. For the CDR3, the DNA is TGTGCCAGCAGTGTCGTTAATCAGCCCCAGCATTTT.

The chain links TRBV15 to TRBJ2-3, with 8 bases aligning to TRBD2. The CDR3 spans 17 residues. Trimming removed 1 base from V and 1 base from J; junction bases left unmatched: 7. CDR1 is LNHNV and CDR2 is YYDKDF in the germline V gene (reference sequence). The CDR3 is CATSRGTSGRGTDTQYF. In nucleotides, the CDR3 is TGTGCCACCAGCAGAGGAACTAGCGGCCGGGGCACAGATACGCAGTATTTT.

The chain's CDR3 is CASSKSMPAGVPTDTQYF. Written as DNA, the CDR3 is TGTGCCAGCAGCAAATCTATGCCAGCGGGAGTTCCAACAGATACGCAGTATTTT. The genes are TRBV21-1 and TRBJ2-3; the table assigns TRBD2, which was not confirmed against the DNA. TRBV21-1 has pseudogene status. This CDR3 contains 18 residues.

CDR3 in amino acids: CASRDRPGLGNTGELFF. The CDR3 coding sequence is TGTGCCAGCCGCGACAGGCCGGGACTAGGGAACACCGGGGAGCTGTTTTTT. The chain links TRBV2 to TRBJ2-2; 8 bases fit TRBD2. This CDR3 comprises 17 residues. Trimming at V came to 8 bases and at J to 1 base, leaving 12 bases not matched to a gene. Germline values: CDR1 SNHLY, CDR2 FYNNEI.

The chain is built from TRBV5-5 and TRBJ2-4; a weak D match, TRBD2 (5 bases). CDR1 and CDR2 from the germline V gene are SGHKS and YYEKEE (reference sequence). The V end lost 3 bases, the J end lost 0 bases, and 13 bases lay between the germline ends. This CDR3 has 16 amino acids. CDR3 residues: CASSYLADLAKNIQYF. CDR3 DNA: TGTGCCAGCAGCTATCTAGCAGACTTAGCCAAAAACATTCAGTACTTC. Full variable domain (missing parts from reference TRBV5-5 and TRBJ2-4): DAGVTQSPTHLIKTRGQQVTLRCSPISGHKSVSWYQQVLGQGPQFIFQYYEKEERGRGNFPDRFSARQFPNYSSELNVNALLLGDSALYLCASSYLADLAKNIQYFGAGTRLSVL.

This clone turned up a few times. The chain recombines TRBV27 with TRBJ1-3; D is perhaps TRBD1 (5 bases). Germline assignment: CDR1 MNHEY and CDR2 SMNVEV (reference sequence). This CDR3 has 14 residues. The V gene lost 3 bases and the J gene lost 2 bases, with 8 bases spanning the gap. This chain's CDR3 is CASSFQGTGNTIYF. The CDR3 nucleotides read TGTGCCAGCAGTTTTCAGGGAACTGGAAACACCATATATTTT.